One sample yielded the 20 T cell receptor beta chains listed below, sequenced in a study of cytomegalovirus exposure and HLA in healthy donors. The PCR employed 60 Vbeta primers together with 13 Jbeta primers. Here immunoSEQ multiplex PCR was the method, and the copy in TCRdb shows in-frame clones only, minus some. Here the sample spans some 180,000 clones, roughly 70% being singletons. Sequencing input: PBMCs. These receptors were collected from a woman between 25 and 40 years old in good health and CMV-seronegative.

This chain connects TRBV10-3 to TRBJ1-5; D may be TRBD1 (5 bases). Germline values: CDR1 ENHRY, CDR2 SYGVKD. This CDR3 has 15 amino acids. V was cut by 3 bases and J by 1 base, with 10 bases left in between. CDR3 sequence: CAISEGEGSNQPQHF. CDR3 coding DNA: TGTGCCATCAGTGAAGGGGAGGGGAGCAATCAGCCCCAGCATTTT.

This rearrangement joins TRBV14 to TRBJ1-2; 8 bases line up with TRBD1. This CDR3 comprises 13 residues. Germline CDR1 reads SGHDN; CDR2 reads FVKESK. V shed 0 bases, J shed 8 bases, and the junction held 2 bases outside the gene matches. CDR3 in DNA: TGTGCCAGCAGCCAAGACAGGGGGCGAGGCTACACCTTC. Translation gives CASSQDRGRGYTF.

The rearrangement links TRBV19 to TRBJ2-7; no firm D call. This CDR3 region has 12 residues. The germline V gene encodes CDR1 LNHDA and CDR2 SQIVND (reference sequence). Trimming stripped 5 bases from V and 6 bases from J, with 11 bases between. CDR3 sequence: CASSPILGEQYF. In DNA, the CDR3 is TGTGCCAGTAGTCCAATCCTAGGCGAGCAGTACTTC.

This chain joins TRBV2 and TRBJ2-2; TRBD1 matches 7 bases. Germline V gene data show CDR1 as SNHLY and CDR2 as FYNNEI. This CDR3 is 15 amino acids long. V gave up 2 bases and J gave up 2 bases; unmatched junction bases: 2. The DNA of the CDR3 is TGTGCCAGCAGTGAAAGGACAGGAAACACCGGGGAGCTGTTTTTT. The encoded protein is CASSERTGNTGELFF.

This clone was recorded once. J is TRBJ2-4 and V is TRBV27; TRBD1 agrees at 10 bases. J gave up 2 bases and V 6 bases, and 10 bases lay outside the gene matches. Germline values: CDR1 MNHEY, CDR2 SMNVEV (reference sequence). This CDR3 contains 17 residues. The CDR3 reads CASRRTGQGGTKNIQYF. The CDR3 nucleotides are TGTGCCAGCAGGAGAACCGGACAGGGGGGGACCAAAAACATTCAGTACTTC.

The chain combines TRBV15 with TRBJ1-1; D is undetermined. The CDR3 runs 13 residues. V was clipped by 1 base and J by 5 bases, with 8 bases between them. Germline V gene sequence: CDR1 LNHNV, CDR2 YYDKDF (reference sequence). The CDR3 DNA follows: TGTGCCACCAGCAGAGTCACGGGGACTGAAGCTTTCTTT. It encodes CATSRVTGTEAFF.

The chain carries TRBV5-1 and TRBJ2-1, with D possibly matching TRBD1 (5 bases). The CDR3 has 14 amino acids. Trimming removed 5 bases at V and 0 bases at J, with 9 bases between. Germline values: CDR1 SGHRS, CDR2 YFSETQ. The CDR3 DNA reads TGCGCCAGCAGGGACATGAGCTCCTACAATGAGCAGTTCTTC. Translation: CASRDMSSYNEQFF.

This clone appeared once. V is TRBV18 and J is TRBJ2-1, with 15 bases that match TRBD2. The germline V gene encodes CDR1 KGHSH and CDR2 LQKENI. The CDR3 contains 16 residues. V dropped 2 bases and J dropped 9; count of bases not matched to a gene: 5. CDR3 sequence reads: CASSPMGLAGGAEQFF. The CDR3 coding sequence is TGTGCCAGCTCACCAATGGGACTAGCGGGAGGAGCTGAGCAGTTCTTC.

The chain uses TRBV29-1 and TRBJ2-7, with D perhaps TRBD1 (5 bases). V was clipped by 4 bases and J by 6 bases, with 13 bases between them. Germline CDR1 and CDR2: SQVTM and ANQGSEA. The CDR3 consists of 12 residues. The CDR3 sequence: CSVGSAGREQYF. The CDR3, as DNA: TGCAGCGTTGGTTCGGCAGGGCGCGAGCAGTACTTC.

The chain carries TRBV5-1 and TRBJ1-1, with D perhaps matching TRBD1 (6 bases). CDR3 length equals 14 residues. Germline V gene sequence: CDR1 SGHRS, CDR2 YFSETQ. V lost 3 bases to trimming and J lost 3 bases, with 12 bases between them. The CDR3 nucleotides are TGCGCCAGCAGCTCAGGGGACGGGTACACTGAAGCTTTCTTT. Translating it yields CASSSGDGYTEAFF.

V and J are TRBV29-1 and TRBJ2-7, with TRBD2 matching over 7 bases. The germline V gene has CDR1 SQVTM and CDR2 ANQGSEA. This CDR3 has 12 residues. V lost 6 bases and J lost 4; bases outside the gene matches: 6. CDR3 residues: CSVGLEGYEQYF. The DNA of the CDR3 is TGCAGCGTCGGACTAGAGGGTTACGAGCAGTACTTC.

This chain uses TRBV12-5 with TRBJ2-3; 15 nucleotides align to TRBD2. The CDR3 sequence is 18 residues long. Looked up from germline, CDR1 is LGHNT and CDR2 is FRNRAP. Unmatched junction bases numbered 7, after V lost 4 bases and J lost 2 bases. CDR3 amino acids: CASGSRTSGGDLTDTQYF. CDR3 DNA: TGTGCTAGTGGTTCCCGGACTAGCGGGGGGGACCTCACAGATACGCAGTATTTT.

This clone has a single count. This chain connects TRBV9 to TRBJ1-6; D possibly corresponds to TRBD1 (5 bases). CDR1 is SGDLS, CDR2 YYNGEE, per germline. V was clipped by 3 bases and J by 3 bases, with 13 bases between them. This CDR3 is built from 16 residues. The CDR3 is CASSEGEDFYNSPLHF. The CDR3 coding sequence is TGTGCCAGCAGCGAAGGGGAGGACTTCTATAATTCACCCCTCCACTTT.

V is TRBV15 and J is TRBJ1-5; TRBD1 might be the D (6 bases). V was pared by 1 base and J by 3 bases, with 10 bases between. Germline CDR1 LNHNV, CDR2 YYDKDF (reference sequence). This CDR3 contains 15 residues. In DNA form, the CDR3 reads TGTGCCACCAGCAGAGGGGGGCAGCCCAATCAGCCCCAGCATTTT. Its translation is CATSRGGQPNQPQHF.

The gene calls are TRBV6-6 and TRBJ1-1, with 8 nucleotides matching TRBD1. Trimming at V came to 4 bases and at J to 3 bases, leaving 7 bases not matched to a gene. The CDR3 is 15 amino acids. Germline V gene sequence: CDR1 MNHNY, CDR2 SVGAGI (reference sequence). CDR3 residues: CASSSDRGGYTEAFF. CDR3 bases: TGTGCCAGCAGTTCCGACAGGGGCGGCTACACTGAAGCTTTCTTT.

Notes on this clone: This specimen includes other DNA sequences encoding the same CDR3. V is TRBV27 and J is TRBJ2-5; D is uncertain. Per germline, CDR1 MNHEY and CDR2 SMNVEV (reference sequence). The CDR3 has 11 amino acids. Trimming shortened V by 4 bases and J by 5 bases, and 5 bases separated the two germline ends. In nucleotides, the CDR3 is TGTGCCAGCAGTTCACGGGAGACCCAGTACTTC. Its protein product is CASSSRETQYF.

The chain recombines TRBV7-6 with TRBJ2-7, with TRBD1 identical over 7 bases. Losses at the gene ends were 1 base for V and 2 bases for J; bases not matched to a gene: 11. Germline V gives CDR1 SGHVS, CDR2 FNYEAQ. CDR3 length: 17 amino acids. The CDR3 sequence is CASSLGRYRGETYEQYF. The CDR3 DNA sequence: TGTGCCAGCAGCTTAGGAAGGTACAGGGGTGAAACCTACGAGCAGTACTTC.

The sample holds a few counts of this clone. The CDR3 sequence is CASRQGSYEQYF. The CDR3 bases are TGTGCCAGTCGACAGGGCTCCTACGAGCAGTACTTC. The gene calls are TRBV28 and TRBJ2-7; 7 bases are shared with TRBD1. The CDR3 is 12 residues long. Trimming took 9 bases from V and 0 from J; bases not matched to a gene: 2. The germline V gene encodes CDR1 MDHEN and CDR2 SYDVKM.

The V gene is TRBV30, the J gene TRBJ2-5; 8 nucleotides align to TRBD2. The J call may be faulty, since TRBJ2-7 better matches the DNA end. The CDR3 length is 15 residues. CDR1 GTSNPN and CDR2 SVGIG come from the germline V gene (reference sequence). CDR3 protein: CAWSRGSGSSDEQYF. CDR3 DNA sequence: TGTGCCTGGAGTAGAGGCAGCGGGAGCTCGGACGAGCAGTACTTC.

The chain combines TRBV27 with TRBJ2-1, with TRBD2 matching over 7 bases. Trimming took 4 bases from V and 1 from J; bases not matched to a gene: 1. This CDR3 contains 14 residues. Germline lookup yields CDR1 MNHEY and CDR2 SMNVEV (reference sequence). Here the CDR3 reads CASSSGRSYNEQFF. The DNA of the CDR3 is TGTGCCAGCAGTTCCGGGAGGTCCTACAATGAGCAGTTCTTC.